This T cell receptor (beta chain) was identified in a study of blood T cell repertoires in COVID-19. Study-level background: There were acute and convalescent COVID-19 samples, and they came from the United States, Italy and Spain. In each case, the material was cDNA or gDNA derived from T cells, B-cell-depleted T cells, or PBMCs.

Sequencing used immunoSEQ multiplex PCR; TCRdb keeps in-frame clones, though not all of them. Counted here are 250,000 to 300,000 clones, 88% occurring once; the ten biggest clones make up about 1%. Germline CDR1 reads SGHTA; CDR2 reads FQGNSA. The CDR3 extends over 14 amino acids. Trimming cost V 1 base and J 2 bases; bases outside gene matches: 0. With regard to this clone: The sample carries other DNA sequences with the same CDR3.

The sequence derives from a woman in her 30s who had recovered from COVID-19. The sequenced sample consisted of PBMCs or T cells enriched from blood (not recorded which). The chain carries TRBV7-2 and TRBJ2-7; 9 positions match TRBD1. CDR3 sequence reads: CASSLGQGAYEQYF. CDR3 coding DNA: TGTGCCAGCAGCTTAGGACAGGGGGCCTACGAGCAGTACTTC.